The 31 T cell receptor beta chains listed next were all sequenced from one sample in a study of blood T cell repertoires in COVID-19. Here immunoSEQ multiplex PCR was the method, and the copy in TCRdb shows in-frame clones only, minus some. The table records 150,000 or so clones, 75% to 90% of them present only once. The sequenced sample consisted of peripheral blood. The receptors stem from a man aged 18 to 29 with COVID-19, enrolled during active disease.

V and J are TRBV11-2 and TRBJ2-3, with D possibly matching TRBD1 (6 bases). V dropped 0 bases and J dropped 0 bases, with 16 bases sitting between them. This CDR3 has 18 residues. Germline V gene lookup returns CDR1 SGHAT and CDR2 FQNNGV. CDR3 sequence (DNA): TGTGCCAGCAGCTTAGATCTCCCAGGGGCCACTAGCACAGATACGCAGTATTTT. Translated: CASSLDLPGATSTDTQYF.

The V gene is TRBV18, the J gene TRBJ1-1; TRBD1 is a possible D gene (5 bases). V was pared by 5 bases and J by 2 bases, with 15 bases between. Germline V gives CDR1 KGHSH, CDR2 LQKENI. This CDR3 comprises 15 residues. The CDR3 loop reads CASSFQGNLNTEAFF. CDR3 DNA: TGTGCCAGCTCATTTCAGGGTAATCTCAACACTGAAGCTTTCTTT.

In its sample, this clone was seen once. The CDR3 DNA reads TGTGCCAGCAGCTTCGGGGGACAGAACTATGGCTACACCTTC. Translating gives CASSFGGQNYGYTF. The chain uses TRBV7-2 and TRBJ1-2; 7 nucleotides agree with TRBD1. CDR3 length: 14 residues. The ends lost 3 bases at V and 2 bases at J; junction bases unmatched: 3. Germline V CDR1 and CDR2: SGHTA, FQGNSA.

The chain joins TRBV6-5 to TRBJ2-7; D perhaps matches TRBD2 (5 bases). Germline V gene data show CDR1 as MNHEY and CDR2 as SVGAGI. The CDR3 runs to 16 residues. Trimming pared 2 bases from V and 6 bases from J, leaving 20 bases between. The CDR3 reads CASSYARGSAYGEQYF. The CDR3 DNA reads as TGTGCCAGCAGTTACGCTAGAGGGAGTGCTTACGGCGAGCAGTACTTC.

The chain joins TRBV18 to TRBJ2-7, with D perhaps TRBD1 (6 bases). The V end was cut by 3 bases, the J end by 1 base, with 7 bases between. The CDR3 spans 13 residues. CDR1 and CDR2 (germline): KGHSH, LQKENI. The CDR3 DNA reads TGTGCCAGCTCACCGACAGGATCCTACGAGCAGTACTTC. It specifies CASSPTGSYEQYF.

The rearrangement links TRBV27 to TRBJ2-7, with a weak D call TRBD1 (5 bases). Trimming left V 5 bases short and J 1 base short, with 9 bases between. This CDR3 comprises 13 residues. Per germline, CDR1 MNHEY and CDR2 SMNVEV (reference sequence). CDR3 sequence reads: CASSPPGSYEQYF. CDR3 DNA: TGTGCCAGCAGTCCCCCAGGGTCCTACGAGCAGTACTTC.

This sequence joins TRBV3-1 (or the pseudogene TRBV3-2) and TRBJ2-1; 8 nucleotides agree with TRBD2. CDR1 and CDR2 (germline): LGHDT, YNNKEL (reference sequence). The CDR3 is 19 amino acids. V dropped 1 base and J dropped 2; count of bases not matched to a gene: 13. The chain's CDR3 is CASSQVRGRASGPYNEQFF. Here the CDR3 DNA reads TGTGCCAGCAGCCAAGTCCGAGGGCGGGCTAGCGGGCCCTACAATGAGCAGTTCTTC.

The chain employs TRBV19 and TRBJ2-7, with 11 bases aligning to TRBD2. The V gene's germline CDR1 is LNHDA and CDR2 SQIVND (reference sequence). Trimming at V came to 3 bases and at J to 5 bases, leaving 15 bases not matched to a gene. The length of the CDR3 is 18 residues. CDR3: CASSIPGGLAGRLNEQYF. Here the CDR3 DNA reads TGTGCCAGTAGTATCCCCGGCGGACTAGCGGGCCGGTTGAACGAGCAGTACTTC.

The genes are TRBV19 and TRBJ2-2; the D gene is possibly TRBD2 (5 bases). The V gene lost 8 bases and the J gene lost 4 bases, with 14 bases spanning the gap. The CDR3 spans 14 residues. Germline assignment: CDR1 LNHDA and CDR2 SQIVND (reference sequence). The CDR3 DNA reads as TGTGCCAGTCGACTACCAGGCGCCACCGGGGAGCTGTTTTTT. Translation: CASRLPGATGELFF.

This chain joins TRBV4-1 and TRBJ2-5; 7 bases match TRBD1. The ends lost 3 bases at V and 6 bases at J; junction bases unmatched: 7. Germline V gene data show CDR1 as MGHRA and CDR2 as YSYEKL. The length of the CDR3 is 14 residues. CDR3 residues: CASSHPGQKQTQYF. The CDR3 bases are TGCGCCAGCAGCCACCCGGGACAGAAACAGACCCAGTACTTC.

The chain couples TRBV9 to TRBJ2-7, with TRBD2 matching 8 bases. The V gene end was trimmed by 2 bases and the J gene end by 5 bases; junction bases not matched to a gene: 6. CDR1 and CDR2 (germline): SGDLS, YYNGEE. This CDR3 is built from 14 residues. In DNA, the CDR3 is TGTGCCAGCAGCGTTACCGGGACTAGTGACGAGCAGTACTTC. As protein: CASSVTGTSDEQYF.

This clone was counted once. The chain is built from TRBV10-3 and TRBJ2-5, with 8 bases identical to TRBD2. CDR3 length equals 14 residues. Unmatched junction bases numbered 4, after V lost 5 bases and J lost 2 bases. In germline, CDR1 is ENHRY, CDR2 SYGVKD. The DNA for the CDR3 is TGTGCCATCAGTATGGGCGGGGGGCAAGAGACCCAGTACTTC. Translating gives CAISMGGGQETQYF.

This sequence joins TRBV19 and TRBJ2-1; TRBD2 agrees at 7 bases. Germline V gene sequence: CDR1 LNHDA, CDR2 SQIVND (reference sequence). With 5 bases clipped from V and 1 base from J, the junction kept 5 bases outside the gene matches. The CDR3 is 15 amino acids. CDR3 DNA sequence: TGTGCCAGTAGTCGGGCGGGAGAATCCTACAATGAGCAGTTCTTC. It translates to CASSRAGESYNEQFF.

CDR3 sequence: CATSRGGGGRSNEQFF. For the CDR3, the DNA is TGTGCCACCAGCAGAGGGGGAGGGGGGAGGAGCAATGAGCAGTTCTTC. The rearrangement uses TRBV15 and TRBJ2-1; D might be TRBD2 (7 bases). Trimming stripped 1 base from V and 6 bases from J, with 16 bases between. CDR1 and CDR2 from the germline V gene are LNHNV and YYDKDF (reference sequence). The CDR3 extends over 16 amino acids.

The chain has TRBV30 and TRBJ1-5; D gene unclear. This CDR3 spans 13 amino acids. Trimming cost V 1 base and J 3 bases, with 7 bases left between them. CDR1 and CDR2 (germline): GTSNPN, SVGIG (reference sequence). CDR3 nucleotide sequence: TGTGCCTGGAGTGCGGGGTCCAATCAGCCCCAGCATTTT. This translates into CAWSAGSNQPQHF.

The chain has TRBV11-2 and TRBJ1-3; D gene unclear. The CDR3 is 12 residues long. Per the germline V gene, CDR1 is SGHAT and CDR2 is FQNNGV. The ends were cut back, 5 bases at V and 4 bases at J, with 6 bases in the middle. The CDR3 loop is CASSPQGNTIYF. The DNA for the CDR3 is TGTGCCAGCAGCCCGCAGGGAAACACCATATATTTT.

The genes are TRBV6-6 and TRBJ2-1; the D gene is possibly TRBD2 (5 bases). The CDR3 has 14 amino acids. Per germline, CDR1 MNHNY and CDR2 SVGAGI (reference sequence). Trimming took 7 bases from V and 9 from J, leaving 19 bases between them. The CDR3 is CASTPGIPLGEQFF. The CDR3 DNA reads as TGTGCCAGCACCCCGGGGATACCTCTCGGTGAGCAGTTCTTC.

The rearrangement uses TRBV27 and TRBJ1-5; D perhaps matches TRBD1 (6 bases). The V end lost 5 bases, the J end lost 6 bases, and 14 bases lay between the germline ends. CDR1 is MNHEY and CDR2 is SMNVEV in the germline V gene (reference sequence). The CDR3 totals 14 residues. The CDR3 DNA reads as TGTGCCAGCAGTCCGGGACAATTATTTCAGCCCCAGCATTTT. Protein sequence: CASSPGQLFQPQHF.

The V gene is TRBV13, the J gene TRBJ2-2, with D possibly matching TRBD2 (5 bases). The CDR3 is made up of 14 amino acids. Deletions cut 6 bases from V and 5 bases from J, with 13 bases between. From germline, CDR1 is PRHDT and CDR2 FYEKMQ (reference sequence). CDR3 region: CASRSTGWTGELFF. The CDR3 nucleotides are TGTGCCAGCAGGTCCACGGGATGGACCGGGGAGCTGTTTTTT. The entire variable domain, with the rest obtained from reference TRBV13 and TRBJ2-2, is as follows: AAGVIQSPRHLIKEKRETATLKCYPIPRHDTVYWYQQGPGQDPQFLISFYEKMQSDKGSIPDRFSAQQFSDYHSELNMSSLELGDSALYFCASRSTGWTGELFFGEGSRLTVL.

The CDR3 region has the DNA TGTGCCAGTAGTCTACTGGGACTAGCGCAATCCGGGGAGCTGTTTTTT. This translates into CASSLLGLAQSGELFF. The chain has TRBV19 and TRBJ2-2, with 10 bases lining up with TRBD2. The V gene's germline CDR1 is LNHDA and CDR2 SQIVND (reference sequence). The length of the CDR3 is 16 residues. Trimming cost V 5 bases and J 6 bases; bases outside gene matches: 9. The variable domain in full, with the rest retrieved from reference TRBV19 and TRBJ2-2, is DGGITQSPKYLFRKEGQNVTLSCEQNLNHDAMYWYRQDPGQGLRLIYYSQIVNDFQKGDIAEGYSVSREKKESFPLTVTSAQKNPTAFYLCASSLLGLAQSGELFFGEGSRLTVL.

The genes are TRBV5-8 and TRBJ2-1; 10 bases match TRBD1. V trimming: 1 base; J trimming: 6 bases; junction bases outside the gene matches: 4. The CDR3 contains 15 residues. Germline lookup yields CDR1 SGHTS and CDR2 YDEGEE. As DNA, the CDR3 is TGTGCCAGCAGCTTGTATTGGACAGGGGGCAATGAGCAGTTCTTC. It yields the protein CASSLYWTGGNEQFF.

This chain uses TRBV9 with TRBJ2-7; 9 bases match TRBD1. Germline V gene data show CDR1 as SGDLS and CDR2 as YYNGEE. V shed 3 bases, J shed 0 bases, and the junction held 7 bases outside the gene matches. The CDR3 contains 16 residues. The CDR3 region has the DNA TGTGCCAGCAGCGCCCACGGGACAGGGAGCTCCTACGAGCAGTACTTC. It encodes CASSAHGTGSSYEQYF.

This clone was detected once. In nucleotides, the CDR3 is TGTGCCAGCAGCCCGACTGGGGGCGACTGGGAGCTGTTTTTT. Translation: CASSPTGGDWELFF. The rearrangement joins TRBV9 to TRBJ2-2, with D possibly being TRBD1 (6 bases). Germline V gives CDR1 SGDLS, CDR2 YYNGEE. V was trimmed by 4 bases and J by 9 bases, leaving 16 bases between them. The CDR3 is made up of 14 amino acids. The whole variable domain, filled in from reference TRBV9 and TRBJ2-2, reads DSGVTQTPKHLITATGQRVTLRCSPRSGDLSVYWYQQSLDQGLQFLIQYYNGEERAKGNILERFSAQQFPDLHSELNLSSLELGDSALYFCASSPTGGDWELFFGEGSRLTVL.

The V gene is TRBV29-1, the J gene TRBJ2-7; 9 positions match TRBD2. Germline loops: CDR1 SQVTM, CDR2 ANQGSEA. J was trimmed by 0 bases and V by 7 bases; bases with no gene match: 4. The CDR3 has 13 residues. The CDR3 DNA sequence: TGCAGCGCCCTGACTAGCGGCTCCTACGAGCAGTACTTC. It translates to CSALTSGSYEQYF.

This chain joins TRBV10-1 and TRBJ2-7; 11 positions match TRBD2. The length of the CDR3 is 13 residues. The trim removed 6 bases at V and 10 bases at J, leaving 8 bases unmatched. CDR1 is WNHNN and CDR2 is SYGVQD in the germline V gene (reference sequence). CDR3 loop: CASSLASGRPQYF. CDR3 in DNA: TGCGCCAGCAGCCTCGCTAGCGGGAGGCCCCAGTACTTC.

The chain combines TRBV28 with TRBJ2-3, with TRBD2 identical over 7 bases. CDR1 and CDR2 from the germline V gene are MDHEN and SYDVKM. CDR3 length: 14 amino acids. Here the CDR3 DNA reads TGTGGATCTATGGTGGGAGGGCCCACAGATACGCAGTATTTT. It translates to CGSMVGGPTDTQYF.

The chain uses TRBV27 and TRBJ1-3; D is undetermined. This CDR3 has 16 residues. V was trimmed by 5 bases and J by 2 bases, leaving 16 bases between them. In germline, CDR1 is MNHEY, CDR2 SMNVEV (reference sequence). The CDR3 nucleotides are TGTGCCAGCAGTCCAAACGCCCCGGCGGCTGGAAACACCATATATTTT. Translated, it gives CASSPNAPAAGNTIYF.

This chain links TRBV5-1 with TRBJ2-7; TRBD1 matches 9 bases. The CDR3 is made up of 15 amino acids. With 3 bases clipped from V and 3 bases from J, the junction kept 7 bases outside the gene matches. The germline gives CDR1 SGHRS, CDR2 YFSETQ. CDR3 sequence (DNA): TGCGCCAGCAGCTCTAGGACAGGGGTAGACTACGAGCAGTACTTC. Protein sequence: CASSSRTGVDYEQYF.

This clone appeared a single time. The chain recombines TRBV6-5 with TRBJ1-1, with a possible D match to TRBD1 (6 bases). Germline V lookup: CDR1 MNHEY, CDR2 SVGAGI. This CDR3 contains 15 residues. Trimming removed 4 bases at V and 4 bases at J, with 16 bases between. DNA for the CDR3: TGTGCCAGCAGTTCTGAACAGGGCTTGGGCACTGAAGCTTTCTTT. Translation: CASSSEQGLGTEAFF.

The chain is built from TRBV2 and TRBJ1-6, with TRBD1 as a possible D gene (5 bases). The CDR3 extends over 13 amino acids. V lost 8 bases and J lost 9, with 14 bases in between. CDR1 and CDR2 (germline): SNHLY, FYNNEI. The CDR3 is CASGTPNSSPLHF. The DNA for the CDR3 is TGTGCCAGCGGGACTCCTAACTCTTCACCCCTCCACTTT.

The rearrangement uses TRBV30 and TRBJ2-7, with 8 bases identical to TRBD2. V gave up 0 bases and J gave up 5 bases; unmatched junction bases: 6. CDR1 GTSNPN and CDR2 SVGIG come from the germline V gene (reference sequence). The CDR3 runs to 14 residues. CDR3 sequence reads: CAWSVAGGSNEQYF. Written as DNA, the CDR3 is TGTGCCTGGAGTGTTGCGGGAGGAAGCAACGAGCAGTACTTC.